A selection of T cell receptor beta chains follows, all from one sample in a study of vaccination and CD4 T cells after COVID-19. Their antigen targets remain unknown. TCRdb reprocessed the PCR reads via MiXCR and lists one record per CDR3 protein. The table records about 24,000 distinct CDR3 sequences, less than 40% of them present only once. This sample comprised CD4+ T cells from blood, cultured in vitro, obtained about 7 months after SARS-CoV-2 vaccination. These receptors were taken from a human donor who had recovered from COVID-19. Each CDR3 is given with its conserved first and last residue. A D gene is named only where the DNA matches it firmly. Where a row states a size, it is once, few, many or the class of an expanded clone; other rows omit it.

J,D,size,V,DNA,CDR3
TRBJ2-7,TRBD2,NA,TRBV6-1,TGTGCCAGCAGCCAAAACAGACTAGCGGGATTCCACGAGCAGTACTTC,CASSQNRLAGFHEQYF
TRBJ2-1,NA,NA,TRBV20-1,TGCAGTGCCTTACAGGGAAATAGCGGTAACTCCTACAATGAGCAGTTCTTC,CSALQGNSGNSYNEQFF
TRBJ1-2,NA,NA,TRBV28,TGTGCCAGCAGCCCTCTTGGGCTGGATGGCTACACCTTC,CASSPLGLDGYTF
TRBJ2-1,TRBD2,NA,TRBV6-1,TGTGCCAGCAGACCTTTGGCGGGGGGGGGCAGCTCCTACAATGAGCAGTTCTTC,CASRPLAGGGSSYNEQFF
TRBJ2-1,TRBD2,few,TRBV20-1,TGCAGTGCTATCAGGCTAGCGGGAGGATCCTACAATGAGCAGTTCTTC,CSAIRLAGGSYNEQFF
TRBJ1-6,NA,NA,TRBV20-1,TGCAGTGCTAGAGATTTCGGGGGCAGCTCCTATAATTCACCCCTCCACTTT,CSARDFGGSSYNSPLHF
TRBJ2-3,TRBD2,NA,TRBV20-1,TGCAGTGCTAGTGTGCGAGCGGGATTCATGGAGACGCAGTATTTT,CSASVRAGFMETQYF
TRBJ1-6,TRBD1,medium-sized,TRBV20-1,TGCAGCTACGGGACAGACTATAATTCACCCCTCCACTTT,CSYGTDYNSPLHF
TRBJ2-7,NA,NA,TRBV20-1,TGCAGTGCGCCAGGGAACGAGCAGTACTTC,CSAPGNEQYF
TRBJ2-2,NA,NA,TRBV7-9,TGTGCCAGCAGCTTACGGACAAGGGGGAACACCGGGGAGCTGTTTTTT,CASSLRTRGNTGELFF